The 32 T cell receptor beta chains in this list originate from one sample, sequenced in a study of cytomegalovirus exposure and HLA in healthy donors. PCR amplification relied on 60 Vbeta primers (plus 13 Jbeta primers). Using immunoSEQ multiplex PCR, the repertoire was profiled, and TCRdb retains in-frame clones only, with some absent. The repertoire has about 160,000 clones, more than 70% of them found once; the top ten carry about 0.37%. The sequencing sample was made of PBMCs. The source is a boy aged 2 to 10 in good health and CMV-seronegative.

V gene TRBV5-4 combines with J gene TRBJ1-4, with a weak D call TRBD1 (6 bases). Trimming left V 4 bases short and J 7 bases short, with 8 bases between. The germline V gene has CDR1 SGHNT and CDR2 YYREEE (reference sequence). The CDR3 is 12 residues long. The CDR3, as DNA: TGTGCCAGCAGCCTACAGGGTGAAAAACTGTTTTTT. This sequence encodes CASSLQGEKLFF.

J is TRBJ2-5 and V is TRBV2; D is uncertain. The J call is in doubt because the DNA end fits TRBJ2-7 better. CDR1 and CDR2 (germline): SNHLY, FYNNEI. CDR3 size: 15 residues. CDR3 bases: TGTGCCAGCAGTGAGTCGGCATCCCGAGGCGGCGAGCAGTACTTC. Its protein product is CASSESASRGGEQYF.

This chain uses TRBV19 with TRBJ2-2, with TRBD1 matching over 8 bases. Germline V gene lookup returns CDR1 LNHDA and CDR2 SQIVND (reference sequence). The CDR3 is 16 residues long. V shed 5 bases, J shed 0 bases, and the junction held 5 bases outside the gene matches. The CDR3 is CASSPWTGPNTGELFF. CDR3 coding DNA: TGTGCCAGTAGTCCTTGGACAGGGCCGAACACCGGGGAGCTGTTTTTT.

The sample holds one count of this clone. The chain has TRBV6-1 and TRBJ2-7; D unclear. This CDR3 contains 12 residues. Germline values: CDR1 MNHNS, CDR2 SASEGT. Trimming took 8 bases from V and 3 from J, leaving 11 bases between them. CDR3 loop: CASFGHFYEQYF. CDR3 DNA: TGTGCCAGCTTTGGCCATTTCTACGAGCAGTACTTC.

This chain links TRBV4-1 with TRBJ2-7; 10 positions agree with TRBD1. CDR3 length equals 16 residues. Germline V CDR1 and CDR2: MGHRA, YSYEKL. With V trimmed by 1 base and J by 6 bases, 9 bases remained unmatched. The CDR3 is CASSQGEVGQGIEQYF. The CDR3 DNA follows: TGCGCCAGCAGCCAAGGGGAAGTGGGACAGGGGATCGAGCAGTACTTC.

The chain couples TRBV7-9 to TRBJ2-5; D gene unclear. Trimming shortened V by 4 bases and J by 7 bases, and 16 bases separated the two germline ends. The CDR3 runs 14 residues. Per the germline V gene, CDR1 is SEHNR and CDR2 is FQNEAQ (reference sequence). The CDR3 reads CASSSLSSVGTQYF. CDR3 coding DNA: TGTGCCAGCAGCTCTCTTAGCTCGGTTGGGACCCAGTACTTC.

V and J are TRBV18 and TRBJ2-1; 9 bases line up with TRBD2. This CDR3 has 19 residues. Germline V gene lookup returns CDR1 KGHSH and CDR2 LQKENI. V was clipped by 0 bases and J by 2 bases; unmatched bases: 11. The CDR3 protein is CASSPPGGRATGAYNEQFF. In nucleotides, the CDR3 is TGTGCCAGCTCACCACCGGGCGGGAGGGCCACTGGGGCCTACAATGAGCAGTTCTTC.

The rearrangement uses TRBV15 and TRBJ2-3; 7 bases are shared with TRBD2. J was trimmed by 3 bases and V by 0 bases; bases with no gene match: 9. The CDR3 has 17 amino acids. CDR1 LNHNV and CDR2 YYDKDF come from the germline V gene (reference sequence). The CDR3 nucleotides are TGTGCCACCAGCAGAGATCGGCTAGCGGCTGGTACAGATACGCAGTATTTT. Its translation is CATSRDRLAAGTDTQYF.

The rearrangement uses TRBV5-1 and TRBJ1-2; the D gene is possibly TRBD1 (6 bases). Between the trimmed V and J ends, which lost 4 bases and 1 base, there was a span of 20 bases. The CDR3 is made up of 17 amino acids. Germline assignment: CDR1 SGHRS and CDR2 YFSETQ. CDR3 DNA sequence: TGCGCCAGCAGCCCGGAAGCAGGACAGCAGTTTAACTATGGCTACACCTTC. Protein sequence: CASSPEAGQQFNYGYTF.

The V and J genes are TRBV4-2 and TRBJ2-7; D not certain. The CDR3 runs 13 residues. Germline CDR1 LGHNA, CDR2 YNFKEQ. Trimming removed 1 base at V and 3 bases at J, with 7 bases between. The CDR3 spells CASSQGANYEQYF. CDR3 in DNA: TGTGCCAGCAGCCAAGGGGCAAACTACGAGCAGTACTTC.

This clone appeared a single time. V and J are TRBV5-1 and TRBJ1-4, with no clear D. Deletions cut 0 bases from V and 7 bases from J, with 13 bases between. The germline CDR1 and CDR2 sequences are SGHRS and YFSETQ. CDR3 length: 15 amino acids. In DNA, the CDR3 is TGCGCCAGCAGCTTGGTATCGGGTGTGCGTGAAAAACTGTTTTTT. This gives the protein CASSLVSGVREKLFF.

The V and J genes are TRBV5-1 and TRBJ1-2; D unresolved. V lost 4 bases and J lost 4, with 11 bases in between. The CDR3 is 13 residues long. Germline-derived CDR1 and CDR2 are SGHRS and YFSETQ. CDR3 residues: CASSPEVGYGYTF. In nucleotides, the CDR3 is TGCGCCAGCAGCCCTGAGGTTGGCTATGGCTACACCTTC. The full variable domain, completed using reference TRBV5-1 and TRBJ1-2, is KAGVTQTPRYLIKTRGQQVTLSCSPISGHRSVSWYQQTPGQGLQFLFEYFSETQRNKGNFPGRFSGRQFSNSRSEMNVSTLELGDSALYLCASSPEVGYGYTFGSGTRLTVV.

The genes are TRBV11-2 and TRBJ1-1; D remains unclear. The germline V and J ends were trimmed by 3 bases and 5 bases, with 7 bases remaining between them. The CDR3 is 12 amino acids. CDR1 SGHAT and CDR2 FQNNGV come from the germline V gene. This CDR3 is CASSFPNTEAFF. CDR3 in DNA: TGTGCCAGCAGCTTTCCCAATACTGAAGCTTTCTTT.

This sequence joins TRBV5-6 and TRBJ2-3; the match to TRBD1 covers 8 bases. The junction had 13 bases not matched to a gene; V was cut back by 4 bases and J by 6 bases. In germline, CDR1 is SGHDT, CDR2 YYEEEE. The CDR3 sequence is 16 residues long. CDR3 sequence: CASSPDRGGYPDTQYF. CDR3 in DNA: TGTGCCAGCAGCCCCGACAGGGGTGGGTATCCGGATACGCAGTATTTT.

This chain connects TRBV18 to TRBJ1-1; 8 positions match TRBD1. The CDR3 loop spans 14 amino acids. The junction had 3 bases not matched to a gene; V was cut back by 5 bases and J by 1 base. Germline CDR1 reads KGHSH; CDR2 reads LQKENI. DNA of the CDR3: TGTGCCAGCTCAAACGGGACAGGGAACACTGAAGCTTTCTTT. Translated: CASSNGTGNTEAFF.

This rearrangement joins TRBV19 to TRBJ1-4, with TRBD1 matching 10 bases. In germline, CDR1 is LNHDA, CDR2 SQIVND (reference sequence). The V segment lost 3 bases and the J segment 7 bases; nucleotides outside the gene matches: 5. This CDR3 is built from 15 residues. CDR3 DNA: TGTGCCAGTAGTATGAAAGGGACAGGGGCTGAAAAACTGTTTTTT. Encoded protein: CASSMKGTGAEKLFF.

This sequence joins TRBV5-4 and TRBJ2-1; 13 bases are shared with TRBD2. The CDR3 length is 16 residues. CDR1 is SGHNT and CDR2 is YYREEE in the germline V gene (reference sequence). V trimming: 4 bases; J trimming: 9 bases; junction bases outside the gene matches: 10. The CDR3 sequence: CASSPGTSGIPSEQFF. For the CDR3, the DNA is TGTGCCAGCAGCCCCGGGACTAGCGGGATCCCCAGTGAGCAGTTCTTC.

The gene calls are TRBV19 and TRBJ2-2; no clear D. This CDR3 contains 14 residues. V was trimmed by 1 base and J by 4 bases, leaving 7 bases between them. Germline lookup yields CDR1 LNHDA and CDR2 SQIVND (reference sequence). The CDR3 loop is CASSIALVTGELFF. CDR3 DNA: TGTGCCAGTAGTATAGCCCTAGTCACCGGGGAGCTGTTTTTT.

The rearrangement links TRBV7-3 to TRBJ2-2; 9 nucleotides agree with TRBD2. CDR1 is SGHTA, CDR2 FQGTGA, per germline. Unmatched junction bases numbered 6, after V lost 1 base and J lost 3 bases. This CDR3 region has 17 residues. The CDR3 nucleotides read TGTGCCAGCAGCTTAATGGGCGGGAGGGCCTACACCGGGGAGCTGTTTTTT. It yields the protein CASSLMGGRAYTGELFF. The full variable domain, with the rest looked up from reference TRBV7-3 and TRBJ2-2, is GAGVSQTPSNKVTEKGKYVELRCDPISGHTALYWYRQSLGQGPEFLIYFQGTGAADDSGLPNDRFFAVRPEGSVSTLKIQRTERGDSAVYLCASSLMGGRAYTGELFFGEGSRLTVL.

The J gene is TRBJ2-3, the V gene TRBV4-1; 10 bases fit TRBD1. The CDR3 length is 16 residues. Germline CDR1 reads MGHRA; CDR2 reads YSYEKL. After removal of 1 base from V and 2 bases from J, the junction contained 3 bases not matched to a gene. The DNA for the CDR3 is TGCGCCAGCAGCCAAGGGACAGGGGGGATCACAGATACGCAGTATTTT. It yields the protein CASSQGTGGITDTQYF.

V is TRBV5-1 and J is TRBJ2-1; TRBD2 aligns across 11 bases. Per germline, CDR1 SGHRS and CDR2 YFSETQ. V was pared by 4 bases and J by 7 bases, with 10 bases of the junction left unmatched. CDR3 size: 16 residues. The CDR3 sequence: CASSGSGTSGRNEQFF. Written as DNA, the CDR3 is TGCGCCAGCAGCGGCTCCGGGACTAGCGGCCGGAATGAGCAGTTCTTC.

The CDR3 loop is CASSSTGGAFF. The CDR3 DNA sequence: TGTGCCAGCAGTTCCACAGGGGGAGCTTTCTTT. The chain employs TRBV6-5 and TRBJ1-1, with 8 bases fitting TRBD1. V gave up 4 bases and J gave up 10 bases; unmatched junction bases: 2. Germline CDR1 reads MNHEY; CDR2 reads SVGAGI. The CDR3 runs 11 residues.

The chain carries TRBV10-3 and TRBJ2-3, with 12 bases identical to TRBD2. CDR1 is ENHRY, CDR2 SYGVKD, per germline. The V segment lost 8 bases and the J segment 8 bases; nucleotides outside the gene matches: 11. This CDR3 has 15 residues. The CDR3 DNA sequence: TGTGCCATCGCAAGACTAGCGGGAGATCTAGTTACGCAGTATTTT. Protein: CAIARLAGDLVTQYF.

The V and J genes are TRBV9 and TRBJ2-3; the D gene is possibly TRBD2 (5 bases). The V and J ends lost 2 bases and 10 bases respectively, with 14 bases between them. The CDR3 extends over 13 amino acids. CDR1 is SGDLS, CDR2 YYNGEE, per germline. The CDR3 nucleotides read TGTGCCAGCAGCGTGTGGGGAGACTATGCGCAGTATTTT. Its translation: CASSVWGDYAQYF.

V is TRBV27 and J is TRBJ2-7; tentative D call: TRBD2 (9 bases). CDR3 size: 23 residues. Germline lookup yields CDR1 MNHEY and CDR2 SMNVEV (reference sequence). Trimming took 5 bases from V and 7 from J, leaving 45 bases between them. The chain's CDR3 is CASSPRTGIHLETLAGTNGEQYF. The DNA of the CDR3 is TGTGCCAGCAGTCCACGGACAGGGATACACCTAGAGACTCTAGCGGGGACAAATGGGGAGCAGTACTTC.

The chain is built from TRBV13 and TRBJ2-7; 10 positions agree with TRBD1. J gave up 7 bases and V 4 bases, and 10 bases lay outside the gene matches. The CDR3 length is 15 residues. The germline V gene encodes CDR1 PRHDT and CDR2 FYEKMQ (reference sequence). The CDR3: CASSSSDRGGREQYF. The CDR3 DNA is TGTGCCAGCAGCTCCTCGGACAGGGGGGGGAGGGAGCAGTACTTC.

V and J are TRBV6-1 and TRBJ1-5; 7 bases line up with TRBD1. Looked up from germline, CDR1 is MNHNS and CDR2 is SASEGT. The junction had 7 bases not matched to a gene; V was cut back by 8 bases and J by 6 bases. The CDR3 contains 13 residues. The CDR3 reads CASRQGPVQPQHF. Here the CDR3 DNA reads TGTGCCAGCCGACAGGGCCCCGTTCAGCCCCAGCATTTT.

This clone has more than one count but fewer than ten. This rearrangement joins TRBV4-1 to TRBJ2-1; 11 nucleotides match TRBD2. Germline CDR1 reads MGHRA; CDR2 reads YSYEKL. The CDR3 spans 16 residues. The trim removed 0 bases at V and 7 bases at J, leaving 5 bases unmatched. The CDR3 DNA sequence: TGCGCCAGCAGCCAAGAAAAGGCTAGCGGGAGGAATGAGCAGTTCTTC. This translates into CASSQEKASGRNEQFF.

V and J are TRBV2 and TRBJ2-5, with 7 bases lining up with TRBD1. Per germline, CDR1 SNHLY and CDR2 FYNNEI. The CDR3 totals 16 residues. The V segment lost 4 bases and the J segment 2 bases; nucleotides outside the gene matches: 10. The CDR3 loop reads CASSAGDSYLQETQYF. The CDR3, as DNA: TGTGCCAGCAGTGCAGGGGACAGCTATTTACAAGAGACCCAGTACTTC.

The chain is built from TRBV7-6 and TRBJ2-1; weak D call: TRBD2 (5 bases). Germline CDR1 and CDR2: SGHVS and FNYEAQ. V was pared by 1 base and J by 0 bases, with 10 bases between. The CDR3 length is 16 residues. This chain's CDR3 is CASSLDRGSSYNEQFF. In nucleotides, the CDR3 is TGTGCCAGCAGCTTAGATCGGGGTAGCTCCTACAATGAGCAGTTCTTC.

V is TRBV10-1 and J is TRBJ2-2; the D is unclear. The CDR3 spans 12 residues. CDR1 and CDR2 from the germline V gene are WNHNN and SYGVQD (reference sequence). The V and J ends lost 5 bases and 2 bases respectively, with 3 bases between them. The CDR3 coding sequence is TGCGCCAGCAGTTATAACACCGGGGAGCTGTTTTTT. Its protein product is CASSYNTGELFF.

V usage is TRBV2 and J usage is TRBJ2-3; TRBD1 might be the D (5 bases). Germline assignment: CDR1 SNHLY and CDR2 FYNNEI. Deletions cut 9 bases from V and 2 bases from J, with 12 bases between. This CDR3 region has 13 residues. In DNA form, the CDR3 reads TGTGCCAGTAACCCAGGGCCCACAGATACGCAGTATTTT. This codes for CASNPGPTDTQYF.